This T cell receptor beta chain was sequenced during a study of blood T cell repertoires in COVID-19. The CDR3 consists of 14 residues. This table comes from immunoSEQ multiplex PCR, and its TCRdb copy is limited to in-frame clones, with some not included. This table has 90,000 to 120,000 clones, roughly four fifths appearing once. The rearrangement uses TRBV21-1 and TRBJ1-1. TRBV21-1 is noted as a pseudogene. The sample comprised peripheral blood. The TCR sequence derives from a man aged 60 to 75 with acute or convalescent COVID-19. CDR3 bases: TGTGCCAGCAGCAAAGAGAGGCAGTGCGCTGAAGCTTTCTTT. Its translation is CASSKERQCAEAFF.